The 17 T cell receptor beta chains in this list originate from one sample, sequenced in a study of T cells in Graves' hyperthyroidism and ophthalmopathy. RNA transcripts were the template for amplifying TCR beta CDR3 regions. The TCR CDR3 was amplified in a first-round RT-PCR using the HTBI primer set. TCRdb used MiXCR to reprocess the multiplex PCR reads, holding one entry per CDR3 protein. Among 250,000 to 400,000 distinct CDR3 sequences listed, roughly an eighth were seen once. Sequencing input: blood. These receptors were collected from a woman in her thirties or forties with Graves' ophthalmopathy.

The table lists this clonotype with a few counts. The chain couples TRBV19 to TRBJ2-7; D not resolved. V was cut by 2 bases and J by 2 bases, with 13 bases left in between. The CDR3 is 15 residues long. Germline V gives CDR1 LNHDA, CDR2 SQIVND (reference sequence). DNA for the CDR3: TGTGCCAGTAGTATACCGGGCCTCGCCACCTACGAGCAGTACTTC. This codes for CASSIPGLATYEQYF.

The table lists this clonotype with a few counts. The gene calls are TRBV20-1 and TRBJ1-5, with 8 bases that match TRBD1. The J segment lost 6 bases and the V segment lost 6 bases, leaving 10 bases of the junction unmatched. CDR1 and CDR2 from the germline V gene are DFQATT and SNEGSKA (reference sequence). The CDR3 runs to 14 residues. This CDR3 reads CSATHPRGLQPQHF. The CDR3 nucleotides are TGCAGTGCAACCCACCCCAGGGGGCTTCAGCCCCAGCATTTT.

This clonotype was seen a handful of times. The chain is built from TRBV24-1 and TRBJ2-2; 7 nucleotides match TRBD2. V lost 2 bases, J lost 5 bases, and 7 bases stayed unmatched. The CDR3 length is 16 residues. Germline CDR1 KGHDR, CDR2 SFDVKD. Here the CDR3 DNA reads TGTGCCACCAGTGATTCGAGCGGGGAGATGACCGGGGAGCTGTTTTTT. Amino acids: CATSDSSGEMTGELFF.

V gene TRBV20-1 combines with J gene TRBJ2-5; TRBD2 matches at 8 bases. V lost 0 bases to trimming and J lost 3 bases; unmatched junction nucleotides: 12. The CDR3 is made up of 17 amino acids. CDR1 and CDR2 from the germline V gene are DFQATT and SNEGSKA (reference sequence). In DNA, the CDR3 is TGCAGTGCTAGAGATGCGTCGCGAATTAGCGGGGAAGAGACCCAGTACTTC. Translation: CSARDASRISGEETQYF.

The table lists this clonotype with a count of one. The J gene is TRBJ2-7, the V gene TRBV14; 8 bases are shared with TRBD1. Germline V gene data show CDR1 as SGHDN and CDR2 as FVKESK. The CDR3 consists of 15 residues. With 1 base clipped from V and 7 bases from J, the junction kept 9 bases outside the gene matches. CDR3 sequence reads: CASSQGPQGAREQYF. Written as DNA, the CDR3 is TGTGCCAGCAGCCAAGGGCCCCAGGGGGCAAGGGAGCAGTACTTC.

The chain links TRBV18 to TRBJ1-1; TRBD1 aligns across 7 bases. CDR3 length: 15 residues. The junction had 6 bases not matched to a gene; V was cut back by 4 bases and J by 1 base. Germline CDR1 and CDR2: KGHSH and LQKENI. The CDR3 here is CASSLGTVSNTEAFF. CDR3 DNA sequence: TGTGCCAGCTCACTGGGGACAGTATCGAACACTGAAGCTTTCTTT.

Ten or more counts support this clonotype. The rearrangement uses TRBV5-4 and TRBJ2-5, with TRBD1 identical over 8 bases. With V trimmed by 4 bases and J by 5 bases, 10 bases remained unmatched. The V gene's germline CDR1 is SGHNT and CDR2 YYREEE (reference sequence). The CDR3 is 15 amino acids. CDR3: CASSLRQGSRETQYF. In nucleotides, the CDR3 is TGTGCCAGCAGCCTCAGACAGGGGAGCCGGGAGACCCAGTACTTC.

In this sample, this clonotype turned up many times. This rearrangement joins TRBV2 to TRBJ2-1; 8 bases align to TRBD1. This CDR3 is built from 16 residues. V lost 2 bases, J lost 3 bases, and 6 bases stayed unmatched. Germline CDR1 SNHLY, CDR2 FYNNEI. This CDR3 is CASSEWPDRGYNEQFF. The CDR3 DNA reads TGTGCCAGCAGTGAATGGCCCGACAGGGGCTACAATGAGCAGTTCTTC.

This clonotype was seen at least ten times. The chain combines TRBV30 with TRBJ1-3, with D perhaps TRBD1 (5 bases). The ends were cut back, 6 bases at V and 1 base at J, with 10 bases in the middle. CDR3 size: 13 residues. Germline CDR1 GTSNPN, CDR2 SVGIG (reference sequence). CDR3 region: CACGGDSGNTIYF. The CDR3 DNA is TGTGCCTGTGGGGGGGATTCTGGAAACACCATATATTTT.

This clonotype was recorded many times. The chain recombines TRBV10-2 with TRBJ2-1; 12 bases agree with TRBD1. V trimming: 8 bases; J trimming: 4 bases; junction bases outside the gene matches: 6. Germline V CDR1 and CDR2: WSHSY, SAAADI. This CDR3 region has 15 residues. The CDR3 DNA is TGCGCCAGCGGGGACAGGGGGCTAGGGTACAATGAGCAGTTCTTC. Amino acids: CASGDRGLGYNEQFF.

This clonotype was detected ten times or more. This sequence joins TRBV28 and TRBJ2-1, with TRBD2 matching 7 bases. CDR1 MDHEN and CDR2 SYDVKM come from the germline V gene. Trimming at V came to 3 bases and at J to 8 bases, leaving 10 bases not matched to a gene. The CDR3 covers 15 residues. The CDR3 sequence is CASSFMAGEFDEQFF. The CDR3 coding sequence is TGTGCCAGCAGTTTCATGGCGGGAGAGTTCGATGAGCAGTTCTTC.

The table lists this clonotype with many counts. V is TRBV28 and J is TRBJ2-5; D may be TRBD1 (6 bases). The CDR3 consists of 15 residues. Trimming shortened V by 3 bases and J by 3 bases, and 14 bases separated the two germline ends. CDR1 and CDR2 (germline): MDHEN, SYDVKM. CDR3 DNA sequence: TGTGCCAGCAGTTTTACTACAGGGCGGAAAGAGACCCAGTACTTC. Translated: CASSFTTGRKETQYF. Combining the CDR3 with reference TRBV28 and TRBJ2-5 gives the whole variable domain DVKVTQSSRYLVKRTGEKVFLECVQDMDHENMFWYRQDPGLGLRLIYFSYDVKMKEKGDIPEGYSVSREKKERFSLILESASTNQTSMYLCASSFTTGRKETQYFGPGTRLLVL.

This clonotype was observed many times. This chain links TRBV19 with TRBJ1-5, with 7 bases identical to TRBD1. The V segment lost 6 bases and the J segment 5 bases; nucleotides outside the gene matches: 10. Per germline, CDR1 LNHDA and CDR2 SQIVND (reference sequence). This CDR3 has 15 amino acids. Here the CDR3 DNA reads TGTGCCAGTAGCCCTGGGACAGCCCGCCATCAGCCCCAGCATTTT. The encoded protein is CASSPGTARHQPQHF. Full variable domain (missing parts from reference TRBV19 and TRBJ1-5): DGGITQSPKYLFRKEGQNVTLSCEQNLNHDAMYWYRQDPGQGLRLIYYSQIVNDFQKGDIAEGYSVSREKKESFPLTVTSAQKNPTAFYLCASSPGTARHQPQHFGDGTRLSIL.

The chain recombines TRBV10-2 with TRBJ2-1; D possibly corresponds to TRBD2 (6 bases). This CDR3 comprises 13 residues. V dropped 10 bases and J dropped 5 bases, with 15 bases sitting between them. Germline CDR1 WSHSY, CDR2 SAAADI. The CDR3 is CATSEGQHNEQFF. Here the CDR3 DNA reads TGCGCCACCTCGGAGGGCCAACACAATGAGCAGTTCTTC.

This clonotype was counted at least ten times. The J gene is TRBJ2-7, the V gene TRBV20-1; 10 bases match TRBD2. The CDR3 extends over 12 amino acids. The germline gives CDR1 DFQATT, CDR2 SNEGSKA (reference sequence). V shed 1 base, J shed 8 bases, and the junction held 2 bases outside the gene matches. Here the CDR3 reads CSARVGLAKQYF. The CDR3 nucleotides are TGCAGTGCTAGAGTGGGACTAGCGAAGCAGTACTTC.

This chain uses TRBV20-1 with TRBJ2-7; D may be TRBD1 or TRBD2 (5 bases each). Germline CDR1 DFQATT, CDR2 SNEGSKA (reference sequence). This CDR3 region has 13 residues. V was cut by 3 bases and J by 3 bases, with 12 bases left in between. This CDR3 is CSASRDGIYEQYF. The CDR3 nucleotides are TGCAGTGCTAGTCGGGACGGGATCTACGAGCAGTACTTC.

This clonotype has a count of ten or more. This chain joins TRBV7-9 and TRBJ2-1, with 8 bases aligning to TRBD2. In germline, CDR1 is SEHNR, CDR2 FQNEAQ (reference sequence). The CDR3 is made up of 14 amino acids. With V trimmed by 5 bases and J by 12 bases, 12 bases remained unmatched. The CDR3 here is CASSREGLISWQFF. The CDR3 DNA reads TGTGCCAGCAGCCGGGAGGGCCTAATTAGTTGGCAGTTCTTC.